A selection of T cell receptor beta chains follows, all from one sample in a study of shared clonotypes between healthy human individuals. The repertoire was sequenced with immunoSEQ multiplex PCR; TCRdb's copy has only in-frame clones and lacks some. This table has nearly 2 million clones, less than 95% appearing once. Sequenced input: naive CD8+ T cells sorted from blood. These receptors were taken from a man younger than 35 in good health. The CDR3 runs from the conserved cysteine through the conserved F or W. Each record gives: J gene, D gene, clone size, V gene, CDR3 DNA, CDR3 protein. The D gene is left open where the match is weak. Only part of the rows carry a size: once, few, many, or a class if the clone is expanded.

TRBJ1-2,-,-,TRBV2,TGTGCCAGCAGTGTCGCGTTGGCAGGGGTTGACTATGGCTACACCTTC,CASSVALAGVDYGYTF
TRBJ2-7,TRBD2,-,TRBV5-5,TGTGCCAGCAGCCAAACTAGCGGGAGTCGGTACGAGCAGTACTTC,CASSQTSGSRYEQYF
TRBJ2-7,TRBD1,-,TRBV11-2,TGTGCCAGCAGCTTAGATTGGCAGGGGGCCTACGAGCAGTACTTC,CASSLDWQGAYEQYF
TRBJ2-3,-,-,TRBV19,TGTGCCAGTAGTACTACGATTGGGGGTACCACAGATACGCAGTATTTT,CASSTTIGGTTDTQYF
TRBJ2-7,-,-,TRBV19,TGTGCCAGTAGTCCCTCGATGGACCTTAGCTCCTACGAGCAGTACTTC,CASSPSMDLSSYEQYF
TRBJ1-4,TRBD1,-,TRBV7-9,TGTGCCAGCAGCTTTCTGGCAGGGGGCGTAGGTGAAAAACTGTTTTTT,CASSFLAGGVGEKLFF
TRBJ2-7,TRBD1,-,TRBV2,TGTGCCAGCAGCCCAAGCCGGACAGGGGGAACCTACGAGCAGTACTTC,CASSPSRTGGTYEQYF
TRBJ2-7,TRBD1,-,TRBV5-5,TGTGCCAGCAGCTTGTTCCGCGACAGGGTGGGAGAGCAGTACTTC,CASSLFRDRVGEQYF
TRBJ2-3,TRBD2,-,TRBV29-1,TGCAGCGCTGGAGGGTGGCGGGGGGAGGAAGATACGCAGTATTTT,CSAGGWRGEEDTQYF
TRBJ1-1,-,-,TRBV5-5,TGTGCCAGCAGTCTGGAGAGAAACACTGAAGCTTTCTTT,CASSLERNTEAFF
TRBJ2-4,-,-,TRBV30,TGTGCCTGGACTATAGCCAAAAACATTCAGTACTTC,CAWTIAKNIQYF
TRBJ1-2,-,-,TRBV4-1,TGCGCCAGCAGCCAAAAACAGTTCACCTATGGCTACACCTTC,CASSQKQFTYGYTF
TRBJ2-2,TRBD2,-,TRBV9,TGTGCCAGCGCTTCCGGGACTAGTCCCGGGGAGCTGTTTTTT,CASASGTSPGELFF
TRBJ1-6,-,-,TRBV2,TGTGCCAGTCAACGGCACGGGAATTCACCCCTCCACTTT,CASQRHGNSPLHF
TRBJ1-3,-,-,TRBV7-6,TGTGCCAGCAGCTTGGGCGGATCTGGAAACACCATATATTTT,CASSLGGSGNTIYF
TRBJ2-1,TRBD1,-,TRBV4-1,TGCGCCAGCAGCCAAAGGCAGGGGGCCGACGATGAGCAGTTCTTC,CASSQRQGADDEQFF
TRBJ1-2,TRBD1,-,TRBV5-1,TGCGCCAGCAGCTTGACACCTCCGGGACAGCTTGACTTTTTAGGCTACACCTTC,CASSLTPPGQLDFLGYTF
TRBJ2-1,-,-,TRBV6-5,TGTGCCAGCAGTTACTCAGGCACCCTACACAATGAGCAGTTCTTC,CASSYSGTLHNEQFF
TRBJ1-6,-,-,TRBV7-9,TGTGCCAGCAGCTTAGTGGCAGGCGAGTCAACCAGGCGTAATTCACCCCTCCACTTT,CASSLVAGESTRRNSPLHF
TRBJ2-1,-,-,TRBV7-9,TGTGCCAGCAGCTTAGTTTGGGACTCTTGGTTCTTC,CASSLVWDSWFF
TRBJ2-7,-,once,TRBV4-1,TGCGCCAGCAGCCAGGTAGAGGAGGGCCAGTACGAGCAGTACTTC,CASSQVEEGQYEQYF
TRBJ2-5,TRBD1,-,TRBV28,TGTGCCAGCAGTTCCGGGACAGAAGAGACCCAGTACTTC,CASSSGTEETQYF
TRBJ2-1,-,-,TRBV10-1,TGCGCCAGCAGTTCCGGGGGTGAGCAGTTCTTC,CASSSGGEQFF
TRBJ1-3,-,-,TRBV29-1,TGCAGCGTTGGGGGGGACACATCCTCTGGAAACACCATATATTTT,CSVGGDTSSGNTIYF
TRBJ2-5,-,-,TRBV6-5,TGTGCCAGCAGTCGGGGGGCTCCTCAAGAGACCCAGTACTTC,CASSRGAPQETQYF
TRBJ1-3,-,-,TRBV10-3,TGTGCCATCAGTGCAGCCGGGTCTGGTGACACCATATATTTT,CAISAAGSGDTIYF
TRBJ2-5,-,-,TRBV2,TGTGCCAGCACTGAATATCAAGAGACCCAGTACTTC,CASTEYQETQYF
TRBJ2-6,-,-,TRBV9,TGTGCCAGCAGCGGACCGTACCTGGCCGGATGGGGGTCCTCTGGGGCCAACGTCCTGACTTTC,CASSGPYLAGWGSSGANVLTF
TRBJ2-7,TRBD1,-,TRBV4-1,TGCGCCAGCAGCCCGGGACAGTTTTTGCAGCAGTACTTC,CASSPGQFLQQYF
TRBJ2-1,-,-,TRBV11-2,TGTGCCAGCAGCTTAGTTATGGGGGAAGAACCCTACAATGAGCAGTTCTTC,CASSLVMGEEPYNEQFF
TRBJ2-1,TRBD1,-,TRBV27,TGTGCCAGCAGTTTATCTATGACAGGGTCGAATGAGCAGTTCTTC,CASSLSMTGSNEQFF
TRBJ1-2,-,-,TRBV10-3,TGTGCCATCCCCGGGGCTCGGGATGGCTACACCTTC,CAIPGARDGYTF